The next 25 T cell receptor beta chains were all read from a single sample in a study of blood T cell repertoires in COVID-19. Here immunoSEQ multiplex PCR was the method, and the copy in TCRdb shows in-frame clones only, minus some. The table shows some 140,000 clones, with about 90% occurring only once. The sample consisted of peripheral blood. Receptors were obtained from a man between 45 and 60 years old with acute or convalescent COVID-19.

The chain recombines TRBV7-2 with TRBJ1-5; TRBD1 matches 7 bases. CDR3 length equals 18 residues. With 5 bases clipped from V and 0 bases from J, the junction kept 13 bases outside the gene matches. The germline CDR1 and CDR2 sequences are SGHTA and FQGNSA. CDR3 bases: TGTGCCAGCAGCCAGGGGGGCCGGGACTTTTATAGCAATCAGCCCCAGCATTTT. Translation: CASSQGGRDFYSNQPQHF.

A remark on this clone: The conserved final phenylalanine or tryptophan is absent from the CDR3, which likely points to a read error. No DNA is shown, since the ends of the CDR3 on it are uncertain; the CDR3 is the one TCRdb lists. The chain is built from TRBV4-3 and TRBJ1-4. The CDR3 is 15 residues long, ends included. Per the germline V gene, CDR1 is LGHNA and CDR2 is YSLEER. CDR3: CASSPRSPPTRIYSS.

The genes are TRBV5-8 and TRBJ1-6; D not resolved. This CDR3 region has 14 residues. Germline V gene sequence: CDR1 SGHTS, CDR2 YDEGEE. Trimming removed 3 bases from V and 8 bases from J, with 12 bases in between. This CDR3 is CASSSTDRHSPLHF. The CDR3 DNA sequence: TGTGCCAGCAGCTCTACAGATCGGCATTCACCCCTCCACTTT.

The J gene is TRBJ1-2, the V gene TRBV6-5, with D tentatively TRBD1 (5 bases). Germline V gene sequence: CDR1 MNHEY, CDR2 SVGAGI. The V gene lost 6 bases and the J gene lost 7 bases, with 12 bases spanning the gap. This CDR3 is 12 amino acids long. This CDR3 reads CASSQGAIGYTF. DNA of the CDR3: TGTGCCAGCAGCCAAGGGGCTATTGGCTACACCTTC.

CDR3 residues: CSASASGSTDTQYF. CDR3 nucleotide sequence: TGCAGTGCTAGTGCGAGCGGAAGCACAGATACGCAGTATTTT. The V gene is TRBV20-1, the J gene TRBJ2-3, with TRBD2 as a possible D gene (5 bases). Germline V gene lookup returns CDR1 DFQATT and CDR2 SNEGSKA (reference sequence). V gave up 3 bases and J gave up 0 bases, with 10 bases separating them. The CDR3 length is 14 residues.

The gene calls are TRBV19 and TRBJ2-2, with D possibly being TRBD1 (6 bases). Germline V CDR1 and CDR2: LNHDA, SQIVND (reference sequence). The V gene lost 1 base and the J gene lost 5 bases, with 11 bases spanning the gap. The CDR3 extends over 15 amino acids. The CDR3 nucleotides read TGTGCCAGTAGTATAGGGGGCCAGGGGACCGGGGAGCTGTTTTTT. It specifies CASSIGGQGTGELFF.

The V gene is TRBV28, the J gene TRBJ2-7; D perhaps matches TRBD1 (5 bases). The CDR3 covers 15 residues. CDR1 MDHEN and CDR2 SYDVKM come from the germline V gene. V was pared by 6 bases and J by 1 base, with 16 bases between. The CDR3 is CASSQLRVSSYEQYF. CDR3 in DNA: TGTGCCAGCAGCCAACTCAGGGTTAGTTCCTACGAGCAGTACTTC.

This sequence joins TRBV11-2 and TRBJ2-5; D gene ambiguous. From germline, CDR1 is SGHAT and CDR2 FQNNGV. The CDR3 runs 13 residues. Trimming cost V 1 base and J 5 bases, with 8 bases left between them. CDR3 bases: TGTGCCAGCAGCTTAGGAGTCAGGGAGACCCAGTACTTC. As protein: CASSLGVRETQYF.

The V call is TRBV19, the J call TRBJ2-1; possibly TRBD1 for D (5 bases). CDR3 length equals 11 residues. The germline V gene has CDR1 LNHDA and CDR2 SQIVND (reference sequence). The ends were cut back, 4 bases at V and 12 bases at J, with 10 bases in the middle. In nucleotides, the CDR3 is TGTGCCAGTAGTACAGGGATGTGGCAGTTCTTC. Encoded protein: CASSTGMWQFF.

A few counts support this clone. The rearrangement joins TRBV9 to TRBJ2-5, with 11 bases aligning to TRBD2. This CDR3 has 14 amino acids. Germline CDR1 and CDR2: SGDLS and YYNGEE. Losses at the gene ends were 2 bases for V and 3 bases for J; bases not matched to a gene: 0. The CDR3, as DNA: TGTGCCAGCAGCGTGGGACTAGCGGAAGAGACCCAGTACTTC. Translating it yields CASSVGLAEETQYF.

This clone was seen a few times. This chain connects TRBV10-1 to TRBJ2-7; 7 nucleotides match TRBD1. Per the germline V gene, CDR1 is WNHNN and CDR2 is SYGVQD (reference sequence). The CDR3 is 12 residues long. With 5 bases clipped from V and 7 bases from J, the junction kept 5 bases outside the gene matches. CDR3 bases: TGCGCCAGCAGTTCGACAGGGCGGGAGCAGTACTTC. Amino acids: CASSSTGREQYF.

The chain employs TRBV7-2 and TRBJ1-5; 11 bases map to TRBD1. The CDR3 is made up of 16 amino acids. Trimming at V came to 3 bases and at J to 8 bases, leaving 9 bases not matched to a gene. From germline, CDR1 is SGHTA and CDR2 FQGNSA. This chain's CDR3 is CASSLNAPGQGEPQHF. Here the CDR3 DNA reads TGTGCCAGCAGCTTGAACGCTCCGGGACAGGGGGAGCCCCAGCATTTT.

The chain recombines TRBV11-2 with TRBJ2-2; 9 bases are shared with TRBD1. Germline lookup yields CDR1 SGHAT and CDR2 FQNNGV. The CDR3 is 16 amino acids. With 4 bases clipped from V and 2 bases from J, the junction kept 5 bases outside the gene matches. The CDR3 here is CASSSGTGHNTGELFF. The CDR3 nucleotides read TGTGCCAGCAGCTCCGGGACAGGGCATAACACCGGGGAGCTGTTTTTT.

This chain connects TRBV28 to TRBJ1-2; D not resolved. The germline V gene encodes CDR1 MDHEN and CDR2 SYDVKM. Trimming took 2 bases from V and 6 from J, leaving 13 bases between them. The CDR3 totals 14 residues. The CDR3 loop is CASSLVVGVNGYTF. The CDR3 DNA is TGTGCCAGCAGTTTAGTAGTAGGAGTGAATGGCTACACCTTC.

The CDR3 DNA reads as TGCGCCAGCAGCCGGGACAGGGATATTCGCGCGGGCTACACCTTC. Residues: CASSRDRDIRAGYTF. V is TRBV5-1 and J is TRBJ1-2; 9 bases are a match to TRBD1. The CDR3 loop spans 15 amino acids. The trim removed 4 bases at V and 8 bases at J, leaving 12 bases unmatched. Per the germline V gene, CDR1 is SGHRS and CDR2 is YFSETQ. Supplemented by reference TRBV5-1 and TRBJ1-2, the full variable domain reads KAGVTQTPRYLIKTRGQQVTLSCSPISGHRSVSWYQQTPGQGLQFLFEYFSETQRNKGNFPGRFSGRQFSNSRSEMNVSTLELGDSALYLCASSRDRDIRAGYTFGSGTRLTVV.

This rearrangement joins TRBV27 to TRBJ1-6; tentative D call: TRBD1 (5 bases). With 2 bases removed from V and 7 bases from J, the gap between germline ends came to 6 bases. The germline V gene has CDR1 MNHEY and CDR2 SMNVEV (reference sequence). This CDR3 contains 13 residues. The CDR3 spells CASSLGGNSPLHF. In DNA form, the CDR3 reads TGTGCCAGCAGTTTAGGGGGGAATTCACCCCTCCACTTT.

This rearrangement joins TRBV28 to TRBJ2-1; 7 bases line up with TRBD1. Germline V gene lookup returns CDR1 MDHEN and CDR2 SYDVKM. The CDR3 has 15 amino acids. V lost 3 bases to trimming and J lost 4 bases; unmatched junction nucleotides: 6. The CDR3 DNA is TGTGCCAGCAGTTTTTCCAGGGGGACGTACAATGAGCAGTTCTTC. Its translation is CASSFSRGTYNEQFF.

The chain combines TRBV24-1 with TRBJ2-1; 12 nucleotides match TRBD1. V lost 10 bases to trimming and J lost 9 bases; unmatched junction nucleotides: 12. Germline loops: CDR1 KGHDR, CDR2 SFDVKD. The CDR3 has 15 amino acids. The CDR3 here is CATQLTGTGGFEQFF. The DNA of the CDR3 is TGTGCCACTCAACTAACCGGGACAGGGGGCTTTGAGCAGTTCTTC.

This CDR3 is CAWSVGGMETQYF. In DNA, the CDR3 is TGTGCCTGGAGTGTAGGCGGGATGGAGACCCAGTACTTC. The rearrangement links TRBV30 to TRBJ2-5, with D tentatively TRBD2 (6 bases). Trimming shortened V by 0 bases and J by 5 bases, and 10 bases separated the two germline ends. The CDR3 has 13 residues. Germline loops: CDR1 GTSNPN, CDR2 SVGIG (reference sequence).

There are a few counts of this clone. The rearrangement links TRBV23-1 to TRBJ2-1; TRBD2 might be the D (6 bases). TRBV23-1 is noted as an ORF with a role that remains uncertain. V lost 4 bases, J lost 6 bases, and 7 bases lay in between. This CDR3 is built from 12 residues. The CDR3 region is CASSRGVNEQFF. The CDR3 DNA is TGCGCCAGCAGTCGGGGGGTCAATGAGCAGTTCTTC.

This chain connects TRBV25-1 to TRBJ1-5; the D gene is possibly TRBD1 (6 bases). V was trimmed by 4 bases and J by 7 bases, leaving 14 bases between them. The CDR3 has 14 amino acids. Germline CDR1 is MGHDK and CDR2 is SYGVNS. CDR3 DNA sequence: TGTGCCAGCAGTGGACGGGGGGCTTTCCAGCCCCAGCATTTT. Amino acid sequence: CASSGRGAFQPQHF.

The genes are TRBV27 and TRBJ1-1, with 7 bases fitting TRBD1. Germline V gene lookup returns CDR1 MNHEY and CDR2 SMNVEV (reference sequence). This CDR3 has 16 amino acids. Trimming cost V 4 bases and J 2 bases; bases outside gene matches: 10. This CDR3 is CASSSLPWTGNTEAFF. The CDR3 nucleotides are TGTGCCAGCAGTTCCCTCCCCTGGACAGGAAACACTGAAGCTTTCTTT.

This clone was counted a single time. This sequence joins TRBV11-2 and TRBJ2-5, with a possible D match to TRBD2 (7 bases). Trimming removed 1 base at V and 5 bases at J, with 14 bases between. The germline CDR1 and CDR2 sequences are SGHAT and FQNNGV. The CDR3 length is 15 residues. In nucleotides, the CDR3 is TGTGCCAGCAGCTTAGGGGGGGGCAGGGATGAGACCCAGTACTTC. It codes for CASSLGGGRDETQYF.

The rearrangement uses TRBV6-1 and TRBJ2-2; no clear D gene. This CDR3 contains 16 residues. Looked up from germline, CDR1 is MNHNS and CDR2 is SASEGT. Trimming pared 2 bases from V and 5 bases from J, leaving 15 bases between. The CDR3 loop is CASSENPKRKTGELFF. CDR3 nucleotide sequence: TGTGCCAGCAGTGAAAATCCAAAGAGAAAGACCGGGGAGCTGTTTTTT.

J is TRBJ2-1 and V is TRBV18; D not resolved. Per the germline V gene, CDR1 is KGHSH and CDR2 is LQKENI. The V end was cut by 0 bases, the J end by 15 bases, with 18 bases between. There are 14 residues in the CDR3. The CDR3 sequence is CASSPPNPPWAWFF. In DNA, the CDR3 is TGTGCCAGCTCACCACCGAACCCCCCTTGGGCGTGGTTCTTC.